Each of the 13 T cell receptor beta chains below was sequenced from the same sample in a study of blood T cell repertoires in COVID-19. Method: immunoSEQ multiplex PCR; TCRdb's copy keeps in-frame clones and lacks some. Of a few hundred thousand clones in the sample, 89% were seen once. Sequencing was performed on peripheral blood. The receptor set was obtained from a man aged 18 to 30 who had recovered from COVID-19.

This chain connects TRBV7-2 to TRBJ2-7; 8 nucleotides line up with TRBD2. The germline CDR1 and CDR2 sequences are SGHTA and FQGNSA. The CDR3 sequence is 14 residues long. V was pared by 3 bases and J by 2 bases, with 3 bases of the junction left unmatched. This CDR3 is CASSFSGAPYEQYF. The CDR3 DNA is TGTGCCAGCAGCTTTAGCGGGGCACCCTACGAGCAGTACTTC. The full variable domain, its missing parts supplied by reference TRBV7-2 and TRBJ2-7, is GAGVSQSPSNKVTEKGKDVELRCDPISGHTALYWYRQSLGQGLEFLIYFQGNSAPDKSGLPSDRFSAERTGGSVSTLTIQRTQQEDSAVYLCASSFSGAPYEQYFGPGTRLTVT.

The V and J genes are TRBV2 and TRBJ2-7; D may be TRBD2 (6 bases). Germline lookup yields CDR1 SNHLY and CDR2 FYNNEI. CDR3 length: 11 amino acids. Trimming removed 4 bases at V and 7 bases at J, with 8 bases between. Written as DNA, the CDR3 is TGTGCCAGCAGTGGGGAGGTTGAGCAGTACTTC. Protein product: CASSGEVEQYF.

The chain employs TRBV18 and TRBJ2-5, with TRBD1 matching 9 bases. The germline gives CDR1 KGHSH, CDR2 LQKENI. Trimming took 3 bases from V and 5 from J; bases not matched to a gene: 7. The CDR3 extends over 15 amino acids. As DNA, the CDR3 is TGTGCCAGCTCACCGCCGGGACAGGGTGAGGAGACCCAGTACTTC. Translated, it gives CASSPPGQGEETQYF. The full variable domain, completed using reference TRBV18 and TRBJ2-5, is NAGVMQNPRHLVRRRGQEARLRCSPMKGHSHVYWYRQLPEEGLKFMVYLQKENIIDESGMPKERFSAEFPKEGPSILRIQQVVRGDSAAYFCASSPPGQGEETQYFGPGTRLLVL.

The chain couples TRBV9 to TRBJ1-1, with D unclear. The V end lost 4 bases, the J end lost 1 base, and 11 bases lay between the germline ends. The germline V gene encodes CDR1 SGDLS and CDR2 YYNGEE. This CDR3 has 14 amino acids. The CDR3 sequence is CASSPRRENTEAFF. The CDR3 region has the DNA TGTGCCAGCAGCCCTCGGCGGGAGAACACTGAAGCTTTCTTT.

The count of this clone is one. V usage is TRBV5-4 and J usage is TRBJ1-1; tentative D call: TRBD1 (6 bases). The CDR3 contains 13 residues. V was trimmed by 6 bases and J by 4 bases, leaving 13 bases between them. Germline CDR1 and CDR2: SGHNT and YYREEE (reference sequence). The CDR3 nucleotides read TGTGCCAGCATGGCAGGGGTGGGCACTGAAGCTTTCTTT. Translating gives CASMAGVGTEAFF.

This clone appeared a single time. V gene TRBV19 combines with J gene TRBJ1-5; perhaps TRBD1 as D (6 bases). Trimming stripped 7 bases from V and 0 bases from J, with 13 bases between. This CDR3 region has 15 residues. The germline CDR1 and CDR2 sequences are LNHDA and SQIVND (reference sequence). As DNA, the CDR3 is TGTGCCAGTACCATCGACAGGTATAGCAATCAGCCCCAGCATTTT. It codes for CASTIDRYSNQPQHF.

The V call is TRBV7-3, the J call TRBJ2-1, with TRBD1 matching 9 bases. CDR3 length: 16 residues. After removal of 5 bases from V and 6 bases from J, the junction contained 11 bases not matched to a gene. CDR1 is SGHTA, CDR2 FQGTGA, per germline. CDR3 DNA: TGTGCCAGCAGCAGACAGGCCGGGACAGGGATCAATGAGCAGTTCTTC. It translates to CASSRQAGTGINEQFF.

The chain recombines TRBV5-1 with TRBJ2-1, with D unclear. This CDR3 has 14 residues. The V end was cut by 6 bases, the J end by 7 bases, with 17 bases between. Germline V gene data show CDR1 as SGHRS and CDR2 as YFSETQ. The chain's CDR3 is CASNFGGPVNEQFF. DNA for the CDR3: TGCGCCAGCAATTTTGGCGGCCCTGTGAATGAGCAGTTCTTC.

V usage is TRBV2 and J usage is TRBJ1-1; 9 bases align to TRBD1. CDR3 length: 12 amino acids. Germline CDR1 and CDR2: SNHLY and FYNNEI. J was trimmed by 4 bases and V by 8 bases; bases with no gene match: 2. CDR3 region: CASPDRGTEAFF. The CDR3, as DNA: TGTGCCAGCCCGGACAGGGGCACTGAAGCTTTCTTT.

This clone was detected only a few times. The rearrangement joins TRBV7-9 to TRBJ1-2; no firm D call. The CDR3 covers 15 residues. CDR1 is SEHNR, CDR2 FQNEAQ, per germline (reference sequence). V was shortened by 3 bases and J by 6 bases, with 17 bases between the two germline ends. The CDR3 region has the DNA TGTGCCAGCAGCTTTTTGGGTGAGGGAATCGATGGCTACACCTTC. This gives the protein CASSFLGEGIDGYTF.

The genes are TRBV6-5 and TRBJ2-7; the match to TRBD1 covers 7 bases. Per the germline V gene, CDR1 is MNHEY and CDR2 is SVGAGI. The CDR3 contains 13 residues. V was pared by 5 bases and J by 4 bases, with 5 bases of the junction left unmatched. The CDR3 is CASSRQGLYEQYF. The CDR3 nucleotides read TGTGCCAGCAGTCGACAGGGCCTATACGAGCAGTACTTC.

CDR3: CASSQAGTGGEKLFF. DNA for the CDR3: TGTGCCAGCAGCCAAGCCGGGACAGGGGGCGAAAAACTGTTTTTT. The chain joins TRBV7-8 to TRBJ1-4; 12 bases are a match to TRBD1. Per germline, CDR1 SGHVS and CDR2 FQNEAQ. This CDR3 comprises 15 residues. Trimming at V came to 5 bases and at J to 8 bases, leaving 6 bases not matched to a gene.

The rearrangement links TRBV7-3 to TRBJ2-2; TRBD2 aligns across 11 bases. From germline, CDR1 is SGHTA and CDR2 FQGTGA. CDR3 size: 18 residues. V shed 5 bases and J 7 bases; nucleotides not matched to a gene: 15. CDR3 in DNA: TGTGCCAGCAGCCCACGCGGGGTAGTAGCGGGAGGGAACGGGGAGCTGTTTTTT. This encodes CASSPRGVVAGGNGELFF.